This is a list of T cell receptor beta chains from one sample in a study of blood T cells in healthy people across ages. TCRdb analysed the 5' RACE reads with MiXCR anew, one entry per CDR3 protein. The sample lists about 590,000 distinct CDR3 sequences; roughly 30% were seen once. The specimen was blood. The receptors were sampled from a woman at least 80 years old in good health. CDR3s include the opening cysteine and the closing phenylalanine or tryptophan. A D gene is named only where the DNA matches it firmly. Clone size is shown for a subset of rows, as once, few, many or a class of expanded clone.

clone_size,j_call,v_call,d_call,cdr3_aa,cdr3_nt
many,TRBJ1-2,TRBV20-1,NA,CSPTRGPARYGYTF,TGCAGCCCTACCCGGGGGCCTGCCCGCTATGGCTACACCTTC
NA,TRBJ2-7,TRBV4-3,NA,CASSLRRLRGPYEQYF,TGCGCCAGCAGCTTACGCCGTCTCAGGGGACCCTACGAGCAGTACTTC
few,TRBJ1-2,TRBV30,NA,CAWTGDLYGHTF,TGTGCCTGGACAGGCGATCTATATGGCCACACCTTC
NA,TRBJ1-6,TRBV24-1,TRBD1,CATRDRDNSPLHF,TGTGCCACCCGGGACAGGGATAATTCACCCCTCCACTTT
many,TRBJ1-2,TRBV9,NA,CASSSTAANYGYTF,TGTGCCAGCAGTTCTACGGCGGCAAACTATGGCTACACCTTC
many,TRBJ1-2,TRBV3-1,NA,CASSQGTVDRGYTF,TGTGCCAGCAGCCAAGGGACAGTCGATCGGGGCTACACCTTC
few,TRBJ2-1,TRBV20-1,TRBD2,CGARLANQETQFF,TGCGGTGCTAGACTAGCCAACCAAGAGACCCAGTTCTTC
NA,TRBJ2-2,TRBV5-1,NA,CASNGTGELFF,TGCGCCAGCAACGGTACCGGGGAGCTGTTTTTT
NA,TRBJ2-7,TRBV11-2,TRBD1,CASSLALGQTPYEQYF,TGTGCCAGCAGCTTGGCCCTGGGACAGACTCCCTACGAGCAGTACTTC
many,TRBJ2-5,TRBV18,TRBD1,CASSHRGQETQYF,TGTGCCAGCTCACACAGGGGCCAAGAGACCCAGTACTTC
NA,TRBJ2-7,TRBV20-1,TRBD1,CSARGDRETYEQYF,TGCAGTGCCCGGGGGGACAGGGAGACCTACGAGCAGTACTTC
many,TRBJ2-1,TRBV3-1,NA,CASSWWVSDEQFF,TGTGCCAGCAGCTGGTGGGTTTCGGATGAGCAGTTCTTC
many,TRBJ1-2,TRBV30,NA,CAWSERGGYTF,TGTGCCTGGAGCGAAAGAGGAGGCTACACCTTC
many,TRBJ1-4,TRBV6-5,TRBD1,CASSDRGLNEKLFF,TGTGCCAGCAGCGACAGGGGGCTCAATGAAAAACTGTTTTTT
NA,TRBJ2-5,TRBV6-2/TRBV6-3,TRBD2,CASSSSGKTQYF,TGTGCCAGCAGTTCTAGCGGGAAGACCCAGTACTTC
few,TRBJ2-3,TRBV28,NA,CASSLDPSRSLLYF,TGTGCCAGCAGTCTGGACCCGTCTAGGAGTCTTCTGTATTTT
NA,TRBJ2-7,TRBV27,NA,CASSSWTGFSYEQYF,TGTGCCAGCAGTTCCTGGACGGGATTCTCCTACGAGCAGTACTTC
NA,TRBJ2-3,TRBV5-3,NA,CARSHDREADTQYF,TGTGCCAGAAGCCACGACAGGGAGGCAGATACGCAGTATTTT
few,TRBJ1-5,TRBV18,NA,CASSPRSSEEPQHF,TGTGCCAGCTCACCAAGGTCTTCGGAGGAGCCCCAGCATTTT
NA,TRBJ1-3,TRBV30,TRBD1,CAWSGAGGFGNTIYF,TGTGCCTGGAGTGGGGCAGGGGGCTTTGGAAACACCATATATTTT
many,TRBJ1-4,TRBV5-1,NA,CASSIDGGRKLFF,TGCGCCAGCAGCATCGATGGGGGCAGGAAACTGTTTTTT
many,TRBJ2-4,TRBV12-3/TRBV12-4,TRBD1,CASSQRQGADIQYF,TGTGCCAGCAGTCAACGACAGGGGGCGGACATTCAGTACTTC
NA,TRBJ2-1,TRBV7-9,NA,CASSSRDSPEGNEQFF,TGTGCCAGCAGTTCACGAGACTCCCCCGAAGGGAATGAGCAGTTCTTC
many,TRBJ1-2,TRBV20-1,TRBD1,CSASAPRGGTNYGYTF,TGCAGTGCTAGTGCCCCCCGAGGGGGCACGAACTATGGCTACACCTTC
NA,TRBJ1-3,TRBV7-9,NA,CASSPPEGFVSTIYF,TGTGCCAGCAGCCCCCCGGAGGGGTTCGTAAGCACCATATATTTT
few,TRBJ1-1,TRBV5-5,NA,CASSFPTGMDTEAFF,TGTGCCAGCAGCTTCCCTACAGGGATGGACACTGAAGCTTTCTTT
NA,TRBJ2-2,TRBV2,TRBD1,CAIYMTTGGHSNTGELFF,TGTGCCATCTACATGACTACAGGGGGGCATTCGAACACCGGGGAGCTGTTTTTT
few,TRBJ1-5,TRBV30,NA,CAWSLGRNQPQHF,TGTGCCTGGAGTTTAGGAAGGAATCAGCCCCAGCATTTT
many,TRBJ2-3,TRBV3-1,TRBD2,CASSQGAGGTSTDTQYF,TGTGCCAGCAGCCAAGGGGCGGGGGGGACTTCCACAGATACGCAGTATTTT
many,TRBJ1-2,TRBV7-2,TRBD1,CASSERTGLGGYTF,TGTGCCAGCAGCGAAAGGACAGGCTTAGGTGGCTACACCTTC
many,TRBJ2-1,TRBV3-1,TRBD2,CASSPKRGGRNEQFF,TGTGCCAGCAGCCCAAAGCGGGGGGGCAGGAATGAGCAGTTCTTC
many,TRBJ1-2,TRBV20-1,NA,CSARSGQGYTF,TGCAGTGCTAGATCCGGACAGGGCTACACCTTC
NA,TRBJ2-1,TRBV20-1,TRBD2,CSARGFAGRETQFF,TGCAGTGCTAGAGGTTTTGCGGGGAGGGAGACCCAGTTCTTC
many,TRBJ2-7,TRBV6-2/TRBV6-3,NA,CASSYSSPGGGGYEQYF,TGTGCCAGCAGTTACTCGAGTCCCGGGGGAGGAGGCTACGAGCAGTACTTC
many,TRBJ2-1,TRBV6-5,TRBD1,CASSYIGQGVNNEQFF,TGTGCCAGCAGTTACATAGGTCAGGGGGTGAACAATGAGCAGTTCTTC
NA,TRBJ1-2,TRBV18,NA,CASSPSTLGDNYGYTF,TGTGCCAGCTCACCATCCACATTAGGGGATAATTATGGCTACACCTTC
many,TRBJ1-2,TRBV27,NA,CASSLSAAGRNGYTF,TGTGCCAGCAGTTTATCGGCGGCAGGGAGAAATGGCTACACCTTC
many,TRBJ2-5,TRBV7-7,NA,CASSVERTIQETQYF,TGTGCCAGCAGCGTTGAACGGACGATCCAAGAGACCCAGTACTTC
NA,TRBJ2-7,TRBV20-1,NA,CSARDPQGNEQYF,TGCAGTGCTAGAGATCCCCAGGGGAATGAGCAGTACTTC